Presented here are 19 T cell receptor beta chains from one specimen sequenced in a study of beta chain features in type 1 diabetes. Whole-study findings and limits: Shorter TCRB CDR3s, moderately but significantly so, were found in Type 1 diabetes patients in all four CD4+ subsets.

Expressed TCRB transcripts were sequenced, since all the RNA that had been isolated was reverse transcribed. The repertoire was sequenced with immunoSEQ multiplex PCR; TCRdb's copy has only in-frame clones and lacks some. The data hold about 370,000 clones, with 9.5% to 10% observed a single time. These receptors are not linked to any known antigen. The source material was central memory CD4+ T cells from blood. These TCRs come from a man aged 30-40 years with type 1 diabetes.

This clone was recorded a few times. The chain is built from TRBV5-4 and TRBJ2-1; the match to TRBD2 covers 7 bases. Looked up from germline, CDR1 is SGHNT and CDR2 is YYREEE (reference sequence). CDR3 length equals 14 residues. With V trimmed by 4 bases and J by 9 bases, 10 bases remained unmatched. CDR3 nucleotides: TGTGCCAGCAGCGGGAGGCGGGAGATGACTGAGCAGTTCTTC. It is translated as CASSGRREMTEQFF.

There are a few counts of this clone. V and J are TRBV7-2 and TRBJ2-2; 7 bases are a match to TRBD1. Germline CDR1 SGHTA, CDR2 FQGNSA. V was clipped by 5 bases and J by 2 bases; unmatched bases: 8. This CDR3 is built from 16 residues. CDR3 DNA: TGTGCCAGCAGCAGTGGACAGGCGCCTAACACCGGGGAGCTGTTTTTT. Translated, it gives CASSSGQAPNTGELFF.

This clone was seen a handful of times. This chain joins TRBV11-2 and TRBJ2-2; D is undetermined. This CDR3 comprises 13 residues. The ends were cut back, 2 bases at V and 7 bases at J, with 8 bases in the middle. The germline CDR1 and CDR2 sequences are SGHAT and FQNNGV. The CDR3 protein is CASSLSRLGELFF. Written as DNA, the CDR3 is TGTGCCAGCAGCTTATCCCGGCTCGGGGAGCTGTTTTTT.

The rearrangement links TRBV6-4 to TRBJ2-1; 7 nucleotides agree with TRBD2. V was pared by 3 bases and J by 0 bases, with 11 bases of the junction left unmatched. The CDR3 length is 18 residues. CDR1 is MRHNA and CDR2 is SNTAGT in the germline V gene. CDR3 bases: TGTGCCAGCAGTGAGTGGACTAGGGAGGGTAGCTCCTACAATGAGCAGTTCTTC. It specifies CASSEWTREGSSYNEQFF.

This clone was counted only a few times. V is TRBV5-1 and J is TRBJ1-1; D might be TRBD1 (5 bases). CDR1 is SGHRS and CDR2 is YFSETQ in the germline V gene. The CDR3 extends over 13 amino acids. The V end was cut by 1 base, the J end by 11 bases, with 15 bases between. CDR3 protein: CASSLMGEEWAFF. CDR3 coding DNA: TGCGCCAGCAGCTTGATGGGGGAGGAATGGGCTTTCTTT.

On this clone itself: The sample carries other DNA sequences with the same CDR3. The rearrangement uses TRBV9 and TRBJ2-7, with 9 bases aligning to TRBD2. The J segment lost 7 bases and the V segment lost 7 bases, leaving 18 bases of the junction unmatched. There are 16 residues in the CDR3. Germline-derived CDR1 and CDR2 are SGDLS and YYNGEE. The CDR3: CASPRASGTLNYEQYF. The CDR3 DNA follows: TGTGCCAGCCCCAGGGCTAGCGGGACCCTAAACTATGAGCAGTACTTC.

This rearrangement joins TRBV5-4 to TRBJ2-5, with 12 bases that match TRBD2. Germline loops: CDR1 SGHNT, CDR2 YYREEE (reference sequence). The V gene end was trimmed by 4 bases and the J gene end by 5 bases; junction bases not matched to a gene: 9. This CDR3 spans 16 amino acids. The CDR3 loop is CASSPASGRAGETQYF. Written as DNA, the CDR3 is TGTGCCAGCAGCCCAGCTAGCGGGAGGGCCGGGGAGACCCAGTACTTC.

Of note for this clone: A much bigger clone sits one base away, suggesting this may be a read error. The J gene is TRBJ1-2, the V gene TRBV7-3, with unresolved D. The length of the CDR3 is 13 residues. The V and J ends lost 2 bases and 0 bases respectively, with 4 bases between them. Germline V gene data show CDR1 as SGHTA and CDR2 as FQGTGA. CDR3 sequence: CASSLEANYGYTF. The CDR3 DNA sequence: TGTGCCAGCAGCTTAGAGGCTAACTATGGCTACACCTTC.

The chain recombines TRBV19 with TRBJ1-5; a possible D gene is TRBD1 (5 bases). CDR1 is LNHDA, CDR2 SQIVND, per germline (reference sequence). The V end lost 10 bases, the J end lost 2 bases, and 15 bases lay between the germline ends. This CDR3 has 14 residues. CDR3 DNA sequence: TGTGCCACGACGGACAATAGGGGCAATCAGCCCCAGCATTTT. It is translated as CATTDNRGNQPQHF. The full variable domain, completed using reference TRBV19 and TRBJ1-5, is DGGITQSPKYLFRKEGQNVTLSCEQNLNHDAMYWYRQDPGQGLRLIYYSQIVNDFQKGDIAEGYSVSREKKESFPLTVTSAQKNPTAFYLCATTDNRGNQPQHFGDGTRLSIL.

The chain carries TRBV2 and TRBJ2-3, with a tentative D call TRBD2 (6 bases). CDR3 length: 15 amino acids. Per germline, CDR1 SNHLY and CDR2 FYNNEI. V lost 2 bases and J 8 bases, leaving 17 bases between the germline ends. For the CDR3, the DNA is TGTGCCAGCAGTGAAACCTCTACCGGGGGAGGTACGCAGTATTTT. The encoded protein is CASSETSTGGGTQYF.

This clone was seen a few times. This chain joins TRBV18 and TRBJ2-3, with D hard to call. This CDR3 has 14 amino acids. Germline CDR1 KGHSH, CDR2 LQKENI. V was trimmed by 0 bases and J by 1 base, leaving 5 bases between them. CDR3 in amino acids: CASSPPPGTDTQYF. As DNA, the CDR3 is TGTGCCAGCTCACCACCGCCGGGCACAGATACGCAGTATTTT.

This clone was picked up a small number of times. The chain uses TRBV9 and TRBJ1-1; D perhaps matches TRBD1 (5 bases). V was shortened by 2 bases and J by 0 bases, with 8 bases between the two germline ends. The CDR3 consists of 14 residues. CDR1 and CDR2 (germline): SGDLS, YYNGEE. CDR3 sequence: CASSVDILNTEAFF. In DNA form, the CDR3 reads TGTGCCAGCAGCGTGGACATCCTGAACACTGAAGCTTTCTTT.

The chain is built from TRBV7-9 and TRBJ2-7, with D possibly matching TRBD2 (5 bases). V dropped 3 bases and J dropped 3 bases, with 9 bases sitting between them. Germline V gene data show CDR1 as SEHNR and CDR2 as FQNEAQ (reference sequence). This CDR3 has 13 amino acids. The CDR3 nucleotides are TGTGCCAGCAGCTTTTCTGGGAGCTACGAGCAGTACTTC. It encodes CASSFSGSYEQYF.

This clone was counted at least ten times. This rearrangement joins TRBV7-9 to TRBJ2-1; D is ambiguous. The ends were cut back, 5 bases at V and 0 bases at J, with 11 bases in the middle. CDR1 is SEHNR, CDR2 FQNEAQ, per germline (reference sequence). The CDR3 is made up of 15 amino acids. CDR3 bases: TGTGCCAGCAGCCCGGACGTAAGCTCCTACAATGAGCAGTTCTTC. Translating it yields CASSPDVSSYNEQFF.

The chain employs TRBV27 and TRBJ2-5, with D possibly called TRBD1 or TRBD2 (6 bases each). CDR3 size: 14 residues. Germline CDR1 and CDR2: MNHEY and SMNVEV (reference sequence). Trimming took off 2 bases at V and 6 bases at J, with 13 bases between the two ends. The CDR3 nucleotides are TGTGCCAGCAGTTTAATGGGGGGCGGACAGACCCAGTACTTC. Its protein is CASSLMGGGQTQYF.

This clone came up a few times. V gene TRBV5-1 combines with J gene TRBJ2-3; perhaps TRBD1 as D (5 bases). The V gene lost 0 bases and the J gene lost 4 bases, with 9 bases spanning the gap. The CDR3 extends over 14 amino acids. Germline V lookup: CDR1 SGHRS, CDR2 YFSETQ. This CDR3 reads CASSLEQVSDTQYF. CDR3 nucleotides: TGCGCCAGCAGCTTGGAACAGGTTTCAGATACGCAGTATTTT.

This clone was detected a few times. The chain couples TRBV6-5 to TRBJ2-3; 10 nucleotides agree with TRBD1. This CDR3 is 14 amino acids long. CDR1 and CDR2 (germline): MNHEY, SVGAGI. J was trimmed by 2 bases and V by 6 bases; bases with no gene match: 2. The CDR3 loop reads CASSGTGDTDTQYF. The CDR3 DNA reads TGTGCCAGCAGCGGGACAGGGGACACAGATACGCAGTATTTT.

V is TRBV20-1 and J is TRBJ2-3; D ambiguous. Deletions cut 3 bases from V and 6 bases from J, with 7 bases between. CDR3 length: 11 amino acids. Germline V gene sequence: CDR1 DFQATT, CDR2 SNEGSKA (reference sequence). CDR3 nucleotides: TGCAGTGCTAGTAAGGCCGATACGCAGTATTTT. This encodes CSASKADTQYF.

This clone appeared many times. The chain is built from TRBV21-1 and TRBJ2-2; no DNA check was done on the table's D call, TRBD2. TRBV21-1 is described as a pseudogene. The CDR3 contains 13 residues. CDR3 nucleotides: TGTGCCAGCAGCAACGTGTACACCGGGGAGCTGTTTTTT. Its protein is CASSNVYTGELFF.